This T cell receptor beta chain is drawn from a study of blood T cell repertoires in COVID-19. Clinical history reported by participants formed the basis on which cohorts were assigned. V gave up 3 bases and J gave up 8 bases; unmatched junction bases: 3. The germline V gene has CDR1 LNHDA and CDR2 SQIVND (reference sequence). The CDR3 loop spans 13 amino acids. Original analysis: The authors estimated nucleated cell counts from reference gene primer amplification. Libraries were prepared by immunoSEQ multiplex PCR; TCRdb keeps only in-frame clonotypes and omits some of them. That table supplies the V and J calls and clone size; D and trimming were determined from the DNA. The profile shows about 200,000 clones, roughly 85% of them singletons.

Sequenced material: PBMCs or T cells enriched from blood (not recorded which). The TCR comes from a woman aged 40 to 50 with acute COVID-19. The chain recombines TRBV19 with TRBJ2-4, with 8 bases aligning to TRBD2. CDR3 in amino acids: CASSIQTSDIQYF. CDR3 nucleotide sequence: TGTGCCAGTAGTATTCAGACTAGCGACATTCAGTACTTC. Full variable domain (rest looked up from reference TRBV19 and TRBJ2-4): DGGITQSPKYLFRKEGQNVTLSCEQNLNHDAMYWYRQDPGQGLRLIYYSQIVNDFQKGDIAEGYSVSREKKESFPLTVTSAQKNPTAFYLCASSIQTSDIQYFGAGTRLSVL.